This T cell receptor beta chain was captured by sequencing in a study of PD-L1 blockade in urothelial cancer. Time point of the sample: pretreatment peripheral blood. Profiling relied on immunoSEQ multiplex PCR, and the TCRdb table lists in-frame clones only, not all of them. The sample shows roughly 50,000 clones, 85% of them seen only once. The germline V gene encodes CDR1 SGHTA and CDR2 FQGTGA. Trimming left V 5 bases short and J 1 base short, with 10 bases between. The CDR3 has 14 residues. The starting material was PBMCs, obtained around atezolizumab (anti-PD-L1) treatment. The chain joins TRBV7-3 to TRBJ2-3; D is perhaps TRBD1 (6 bases). The origin of this receptor is a man in his 70s with urothelial cancer. The chain's CDR3 is CASSAAGGTDTQYF. CDR3 bases: TGTGCCAGCAGCGCAGCAGGGGGCACAGATACGCAGTATTTT.